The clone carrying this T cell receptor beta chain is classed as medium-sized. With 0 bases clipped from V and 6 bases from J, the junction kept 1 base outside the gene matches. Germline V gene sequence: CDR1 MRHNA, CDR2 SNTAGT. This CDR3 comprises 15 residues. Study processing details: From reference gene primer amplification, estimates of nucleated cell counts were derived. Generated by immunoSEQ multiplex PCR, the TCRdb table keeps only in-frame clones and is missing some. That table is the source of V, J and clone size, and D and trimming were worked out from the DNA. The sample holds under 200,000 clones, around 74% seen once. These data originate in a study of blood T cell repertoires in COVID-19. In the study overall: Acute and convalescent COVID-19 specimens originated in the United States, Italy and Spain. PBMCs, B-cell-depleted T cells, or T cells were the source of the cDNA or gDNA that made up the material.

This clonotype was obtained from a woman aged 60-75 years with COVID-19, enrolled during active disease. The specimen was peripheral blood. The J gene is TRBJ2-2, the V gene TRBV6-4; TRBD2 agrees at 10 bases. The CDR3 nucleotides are TGTGCCAGCAGTGACTCAGCGGGAGGGCCCGGGGAGCTGTTTTTT. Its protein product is CASSDSAGGPGELFF.